This T cell receptor beta chain was identified during a study of cytomegalovirus exposure and HLA in healthy donors. The study, taken as a whole, reports: Subsequent analysis of the 120 or so validation repertoires found a tendency for first-cohort TCR clusters to co-occur. Cytomegalovirus association was listed for about 170 TCR beta chains. Testing in vitro showed a few CMV-associated chains specific for CMV antigens.

The repertoire was sequenced with immunoSEQ multiplex PCR; TCRdb's copy has only in-frame clones and lacks some. The table shows about 220,000 clones, with around 88% occurring only once. On this clone: Its matching antigen is unknown.

CDR3 length: 8 amino acids. V was cut by 6 bases and J by 12 bases, with 6 bases left in between. CDR1 is DFQATT and CDR2 is SNEGSKA in the germline V gene (reference sequence). The donors were part of the validation cohort of fewer than 150 subjects. That cohort was separate from the first cohort, which comprised about 670 subjects. The genes are TRBV20-1 and TRBJ2-1; D unclear. The origin of this receptor is a woman between 18 and 29 years old in good health and CMV-seronegative. The specimen was PBMCs. The CDR3 loop reads CSARRQFF. The DNA for the CDR3 is TGCAGTGCCCGGAGGCAGTTCTTC.